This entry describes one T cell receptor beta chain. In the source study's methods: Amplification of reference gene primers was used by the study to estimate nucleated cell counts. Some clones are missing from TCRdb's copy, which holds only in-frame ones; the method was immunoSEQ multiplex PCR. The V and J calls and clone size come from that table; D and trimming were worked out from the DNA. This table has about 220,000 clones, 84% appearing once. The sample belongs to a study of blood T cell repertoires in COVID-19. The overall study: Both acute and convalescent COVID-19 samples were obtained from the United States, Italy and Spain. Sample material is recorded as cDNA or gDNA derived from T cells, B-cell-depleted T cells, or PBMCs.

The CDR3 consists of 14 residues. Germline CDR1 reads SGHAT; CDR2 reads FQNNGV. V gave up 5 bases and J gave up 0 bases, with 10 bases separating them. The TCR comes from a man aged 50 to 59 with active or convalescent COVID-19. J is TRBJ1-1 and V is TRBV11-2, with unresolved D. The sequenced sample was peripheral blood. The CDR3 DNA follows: TGTGCCAGCAGCCCGTACATCATGAACACTGAAGCTTTCTTT. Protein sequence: CASSPYIMNTEAFF. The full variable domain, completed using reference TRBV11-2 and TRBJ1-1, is EAGVAQSPRYKIIEKRQSVAFWCNPISGHATLYWYQQILGQGPKLLIQFQNNGVVDDSQLPKDRFSAERLKGVDSTLKIQPAKLEDSAVYLCASSPYIMNTEAFFGQGTRLTVV.